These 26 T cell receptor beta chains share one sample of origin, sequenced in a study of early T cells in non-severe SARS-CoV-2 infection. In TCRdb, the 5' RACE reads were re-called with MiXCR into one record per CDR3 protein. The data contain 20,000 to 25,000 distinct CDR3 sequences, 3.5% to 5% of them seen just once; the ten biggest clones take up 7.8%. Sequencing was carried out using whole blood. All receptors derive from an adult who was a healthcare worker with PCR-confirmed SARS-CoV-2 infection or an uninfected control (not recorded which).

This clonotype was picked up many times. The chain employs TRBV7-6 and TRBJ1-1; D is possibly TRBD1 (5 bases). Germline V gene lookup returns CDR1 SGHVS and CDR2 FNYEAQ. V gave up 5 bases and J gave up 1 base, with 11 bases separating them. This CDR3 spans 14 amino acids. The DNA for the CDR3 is TGTGCCAGCAGCCACCGAGGGACGAACACTGAAGCTTTCTTT. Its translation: CASSHRGTNTEAFF.

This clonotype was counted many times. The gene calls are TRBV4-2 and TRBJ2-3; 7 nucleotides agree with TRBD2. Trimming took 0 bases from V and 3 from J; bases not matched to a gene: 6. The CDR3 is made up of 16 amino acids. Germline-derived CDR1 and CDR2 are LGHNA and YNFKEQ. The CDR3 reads CASSQEPAGKTDTQYF. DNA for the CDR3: TGTGCCAGCAGCCAAGAACCAGCGGGGAAAACAGATACGCAGTATTTT.

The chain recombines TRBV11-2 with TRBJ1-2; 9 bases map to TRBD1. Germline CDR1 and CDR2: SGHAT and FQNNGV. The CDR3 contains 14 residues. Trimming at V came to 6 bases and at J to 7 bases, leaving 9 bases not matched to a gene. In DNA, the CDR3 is TGTGCCAGCAGTCCGGGACAGGGTGTTTTTGGCTACACCTTC. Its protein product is CASSPGQGVFGYTF.

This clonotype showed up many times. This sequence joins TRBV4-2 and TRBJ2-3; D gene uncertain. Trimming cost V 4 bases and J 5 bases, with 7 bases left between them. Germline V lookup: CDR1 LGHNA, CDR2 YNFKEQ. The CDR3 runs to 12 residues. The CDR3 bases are TGTGCCAGCAGCCGAGACTTAGATACGCAGTATTTT. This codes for CASSRDLDTQYF.

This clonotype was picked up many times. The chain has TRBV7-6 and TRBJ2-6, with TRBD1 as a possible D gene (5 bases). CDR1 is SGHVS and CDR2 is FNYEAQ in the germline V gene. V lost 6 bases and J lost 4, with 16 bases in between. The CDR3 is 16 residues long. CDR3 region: CASSDSRAPGANVLTF. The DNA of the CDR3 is TGTGCCAGCAGTGACTCCAGGGCGCCCGGGGCCAACGTCCTGACTTTC.

CDR3 in DNA: TGTGCCAGCAGCTTCACCGGGACAGGGGGCGACGAGCAGTACTTC. Protein product: CASSFTGTGGDEQYF. The chain employs TRBV7-9 and TRBJ2-7, with 12 positions matching TRBD1. The CDR3 contains 15 residues. Per the germline V gene, CDR1 is SEHNR and CDR2 is FQNEAQ (reference sequence). With V trimmed by 3 bases and J by 5 bases, 5 bases remained unmatched.

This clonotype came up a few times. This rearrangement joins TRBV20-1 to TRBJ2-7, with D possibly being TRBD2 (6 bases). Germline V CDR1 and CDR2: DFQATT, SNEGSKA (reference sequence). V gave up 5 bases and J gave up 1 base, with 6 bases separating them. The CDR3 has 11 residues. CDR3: CSAGLSYEQYF. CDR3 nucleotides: TGCAGTGCTGGACTATCCTACGAGCAGTACTTC.

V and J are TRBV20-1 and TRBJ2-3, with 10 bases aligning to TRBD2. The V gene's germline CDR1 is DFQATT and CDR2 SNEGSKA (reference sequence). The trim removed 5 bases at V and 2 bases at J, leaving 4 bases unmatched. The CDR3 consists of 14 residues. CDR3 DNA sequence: TGCAGTGCTCCGACTAGCGGGTACACAGATACGCAGTATTTT. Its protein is CSAPTSGYTDTQYF.

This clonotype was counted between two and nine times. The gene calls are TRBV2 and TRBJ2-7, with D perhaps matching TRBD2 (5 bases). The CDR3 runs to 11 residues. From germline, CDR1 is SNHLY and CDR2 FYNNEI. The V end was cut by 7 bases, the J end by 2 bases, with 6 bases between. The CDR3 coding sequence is TGTGCCAGCACCGGGACCTACGAGCAGTACTTC. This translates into CASTGTYEQYF.

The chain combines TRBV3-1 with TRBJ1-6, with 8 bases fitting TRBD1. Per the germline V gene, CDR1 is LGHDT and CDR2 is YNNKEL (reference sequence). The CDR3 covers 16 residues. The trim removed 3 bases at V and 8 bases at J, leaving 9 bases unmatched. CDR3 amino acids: CASSQGPGQAHSPLHF. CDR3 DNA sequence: TGTGCCAGCAGCCAGGGACCGGGACAGGCTCATTCACCCCTCCACTTT.

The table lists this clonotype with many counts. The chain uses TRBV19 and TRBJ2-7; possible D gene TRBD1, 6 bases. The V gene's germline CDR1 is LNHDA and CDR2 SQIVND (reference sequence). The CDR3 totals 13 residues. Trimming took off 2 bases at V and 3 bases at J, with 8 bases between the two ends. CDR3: CASSIRQDYEQYF. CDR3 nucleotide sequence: TGTGCCAGTAGTATACGACAGGACTACGAGCAGTACTTC.

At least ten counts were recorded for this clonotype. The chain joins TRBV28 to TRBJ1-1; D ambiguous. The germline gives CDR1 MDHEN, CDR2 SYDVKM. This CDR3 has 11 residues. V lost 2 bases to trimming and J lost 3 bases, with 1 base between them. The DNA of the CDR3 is TGTGCCAGCAGTTTACACACTGAAGCTTTCTTT. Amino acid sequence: CASSLHTEAFF. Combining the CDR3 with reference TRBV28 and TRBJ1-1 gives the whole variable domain DVKVTQSSRYLVKRTGEKVFLECVQDMDHENMFWYRQDPGLGLRLIYFSYDVKMKEKGDIPEGYSVSREKKERFSLILESASTNQTSMYLCASSLHTEAFFGQGTRLTVV.

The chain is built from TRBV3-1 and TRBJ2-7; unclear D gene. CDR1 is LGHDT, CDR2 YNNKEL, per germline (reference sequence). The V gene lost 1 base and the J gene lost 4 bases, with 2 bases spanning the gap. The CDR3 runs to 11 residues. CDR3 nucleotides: TGTGCCAGCAGCCAAGGATACGAGCAGTACTTC. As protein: CASSQGYEQYF.

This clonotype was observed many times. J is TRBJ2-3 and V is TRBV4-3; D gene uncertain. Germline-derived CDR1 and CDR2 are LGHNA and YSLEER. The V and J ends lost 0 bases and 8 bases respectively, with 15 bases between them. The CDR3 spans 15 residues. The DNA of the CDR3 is TGCGCCAGCAGCCAAGATATTCAGTCGCTCGTTACGCAGTATTTT. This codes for CASSQDIQSLVTQYF.

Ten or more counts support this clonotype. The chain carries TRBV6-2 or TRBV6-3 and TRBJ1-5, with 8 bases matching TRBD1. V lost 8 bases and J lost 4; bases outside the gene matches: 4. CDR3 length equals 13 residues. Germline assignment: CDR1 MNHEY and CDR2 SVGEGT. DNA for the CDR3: TGTGCCAGCTGGGACAGGAATAATCAGCCCCAGCATTTT. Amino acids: CASWDRNNQPQHF.

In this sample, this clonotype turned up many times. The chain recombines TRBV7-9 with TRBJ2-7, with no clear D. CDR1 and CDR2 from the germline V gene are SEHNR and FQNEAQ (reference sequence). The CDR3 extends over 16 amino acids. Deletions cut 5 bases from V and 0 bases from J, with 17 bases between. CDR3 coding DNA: TGTGCCAGCAGCCCGTACTCGGGCCCCAGCTCCTACGAGCAGTACTTC. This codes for CASSPYSGPSSYEQYF.

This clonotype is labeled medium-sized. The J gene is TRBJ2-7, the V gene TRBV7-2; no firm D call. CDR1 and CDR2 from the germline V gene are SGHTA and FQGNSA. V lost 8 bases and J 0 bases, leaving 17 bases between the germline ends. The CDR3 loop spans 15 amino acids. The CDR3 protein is CASATAAQISYEQYF. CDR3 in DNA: TGTGCCAGCGCTACAGCCGCTCAGATCTCCTACGAGCAGTACTTC.

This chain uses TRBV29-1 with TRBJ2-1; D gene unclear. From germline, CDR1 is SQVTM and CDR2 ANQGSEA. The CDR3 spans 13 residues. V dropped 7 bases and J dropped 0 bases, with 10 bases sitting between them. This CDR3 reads CSAWTGSYNEQFF. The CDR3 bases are TGCAGCGCCTGGACGGGCTCCTACAATGAGCAGTTCTTC.

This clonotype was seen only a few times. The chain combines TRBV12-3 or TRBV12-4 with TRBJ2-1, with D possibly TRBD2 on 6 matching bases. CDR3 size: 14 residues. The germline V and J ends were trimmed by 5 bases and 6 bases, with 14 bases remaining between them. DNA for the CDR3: TGTGCCAGCAGTCCGCGGGACCGGCTCAATGAGCAGTTCTTC. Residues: CASSPRDRLNEQFF.

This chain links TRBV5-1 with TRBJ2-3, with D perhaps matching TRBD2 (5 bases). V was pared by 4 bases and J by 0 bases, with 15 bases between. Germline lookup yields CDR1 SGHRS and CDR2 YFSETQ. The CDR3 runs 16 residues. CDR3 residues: CASSTMGSPSTDTQYF. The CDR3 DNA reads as TGCGCCAGCAGCACCATGGGGAGCCCTAGCACAGATACGCAGTATTTT.

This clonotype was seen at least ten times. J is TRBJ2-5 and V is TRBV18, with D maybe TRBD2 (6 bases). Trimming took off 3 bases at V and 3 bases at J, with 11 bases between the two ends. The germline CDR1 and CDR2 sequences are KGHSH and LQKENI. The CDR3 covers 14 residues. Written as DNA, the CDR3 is TGTGCCAGCTCACCGGTAGGACTAAAAGAGACCCAGTACTTC. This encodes CASSPVGLKETQYF.

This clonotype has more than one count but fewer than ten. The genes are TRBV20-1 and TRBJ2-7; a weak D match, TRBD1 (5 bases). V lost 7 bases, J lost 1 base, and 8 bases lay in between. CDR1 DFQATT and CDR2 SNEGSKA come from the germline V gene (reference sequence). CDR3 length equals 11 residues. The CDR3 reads CSGTRSYEQYF. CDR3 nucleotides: TGCAGTGGGACACGTTCCTACGAGCAGTACTTC.

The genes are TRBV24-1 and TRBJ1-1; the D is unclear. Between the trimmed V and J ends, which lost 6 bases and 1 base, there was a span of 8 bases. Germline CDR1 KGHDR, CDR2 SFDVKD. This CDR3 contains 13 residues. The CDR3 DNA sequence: TGTGCCACCAGTCAGACTGAGAACACTGAAGCTTTCTTT. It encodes CATSQTENTEAFF.

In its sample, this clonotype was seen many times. The CDR3 loop is CASSLNTDTQYF. Written as DNA, the CDR3 is TGTGCCAGCAGCTTAAACACAGATACGCAGTATTTT. This sequence joins TRBV13 and TRBJ2-3, with no clear D. Germline V CDR1 and CDR2: PRHDT, FYEKMQ (reference sequence). This CDR3 comprises 12 residues. Between the trimmed V and J ends, which lost 2 bases and 2 bases, there was a span of 2 bases. The full variable domain, in which reference TRBV13 and TRBJ2-3 provide the parts outside the CDR3, is AAGVIQSPRHLIKEKRETATLKCYPIPRHDTVYWYQQGPGQDPQFLISFYEKMQSDKGSIPDRFSAQQFSDYHSELNMSSLELGDSALYFCASSLNTDTQYFGPGTRLTVL.

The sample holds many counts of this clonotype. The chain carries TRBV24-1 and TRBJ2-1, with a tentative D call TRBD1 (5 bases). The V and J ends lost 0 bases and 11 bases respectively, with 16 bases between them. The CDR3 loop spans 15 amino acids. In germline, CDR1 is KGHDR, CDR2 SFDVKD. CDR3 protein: CATSDLQAGYWQQFF. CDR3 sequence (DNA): TGTGCCACCAGTGATTTGCAAGCAGGGTACTGGCAGCAGTTCTTC.

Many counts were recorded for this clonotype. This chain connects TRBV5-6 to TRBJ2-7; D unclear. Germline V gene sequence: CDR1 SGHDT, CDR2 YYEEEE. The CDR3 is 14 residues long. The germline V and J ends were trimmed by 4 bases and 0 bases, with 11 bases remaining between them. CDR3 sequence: CASSRADLSYEQYF. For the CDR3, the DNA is TGTGCCAGCAGCAGGGCCGACCTCTCCTACGAGCAGTACTTC.